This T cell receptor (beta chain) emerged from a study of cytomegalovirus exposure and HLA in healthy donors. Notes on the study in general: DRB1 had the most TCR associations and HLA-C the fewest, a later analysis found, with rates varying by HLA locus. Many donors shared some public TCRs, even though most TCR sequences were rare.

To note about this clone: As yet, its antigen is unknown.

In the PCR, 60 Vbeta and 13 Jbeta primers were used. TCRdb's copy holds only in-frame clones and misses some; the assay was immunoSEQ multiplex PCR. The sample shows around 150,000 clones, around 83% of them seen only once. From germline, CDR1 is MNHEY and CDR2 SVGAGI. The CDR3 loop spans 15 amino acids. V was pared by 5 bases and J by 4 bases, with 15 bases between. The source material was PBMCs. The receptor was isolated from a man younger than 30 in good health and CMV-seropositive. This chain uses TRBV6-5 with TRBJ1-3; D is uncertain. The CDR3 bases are TGTGCCAGCAGTACGACGGCCGCGGGCGGAAACACCATATATTTT. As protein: CASSTTAAGGNTIYF.